Detailed here is one T cell receptor beta chain. Its antigen is as yet unknown. The data are from a study of T-cell memory formation after mild COVID-19. The wider study: Largely donor-specific sequence clusters came from a couple of donors.

5'RACE primed from the constant segment yielded TCR alpha and TCR beta cDNA libraries bearing sample barcodes and UMIs. Each CDR3 protein gets one entry after TCRdb re-called the 5' RACE reads with MiXCR. The data show about 160,000 distinct CDR3 sequences, around a third seen once. Study results and caveats: Contracting clones from day 15 to 85 showed balanced CD4/CD8; later expanders favored CD4+. Shrinking CD4+ clones resided mostly in CM and EM, and CD8+ ones in EMRA.

Germline V CDR1 and CDR2: DFQATT, SNEGSKA (reference sequence). Trimming took 1 base from V and 9 from J, leaving 16 bases between them. The CDR3 has 14 residues. The sample comprised PBMCs or a T cell subset sorted from them (not recorded which). This TCR was recovered from an adult woman who had mild COVID-19 (a few samples of this study predate the infection). Cell type and time point are not known. The chain links TRBV20-1 to TRBJ2-1; D might be TRBD2 (6 bases). CDR3 sequence: CSARGGLAGGEQFF. The CDR3 DNA reads as TGCAGTGCTAGAGGGGGACTCGCAGGAGGTGAGCAGTTCTTC.